This T cell receptor beta chain stems from a study of T cells in Graves' hyperthyroidism and ophthalmopathy. Whole-study findings and limits: Expanded thyroid clonotypes (above 0.001) were mostly also found in blood.

The hyperthyroidism patients had all been newly diagnosed, and their disease duration was under 2 months. Their ages ranged from 18 to 65 years. From roughly 10 ml of fresh peripheral blood, PBMCs were isolated. In regard to this clonotype: The antigen is not known.

The CDR3 runs to 16 residues. The V gene lost 2 bases and the J gene lost 0 bases, with 14 bases spanning the gap. Germline V gene data show CDR1 as SGHKS and CDR2 as YYEKEE (reference sequence). There were TCR beta CDR3 regions amplified from RNA transcripts. The TCR CDR3 was amplified in a first-round RT-PCR using the HTBI primer set. From the multiplex PCR reads, TCRdb called clonotypes with MiXCR, one entry per CDR3 protein. The table shows hundreds of thousands of distinct CDR3 sequences, with 14% occurring only once. This TCR derives from a woman between 18 and 29 years old with Graves' hyperthyroidism. Sequences were obtained from blood. J is TRBJ1-1 and V is TRBV5-5; D may be TRBD1 (6 bases). The CDR3 DNA follows: TGTGCCAGCAGCTTAAGGGGTGACAGGATGAACACTGAAGCTTTCTTT. Translated, it gives CASSLRGDRMNTEAFF.